This T cell receptor (beta chain) was recorded in a study of T cell responses to AZD1222 COVID-19 vaccine. The study's findings and limits: Nearly half of spike-specific TCRs reportedly go after variant regions that carry no mutations. Baseline testing showed seropositivity in only a handful of AZD1222 recipients.

Assay: immunoSEQ multiplex PCR; the TCRdb copy retains only in-frame clones and omits some. Found here are 150,000 or so clones; the top ten clones hold about 2.3%. V was pared by 6 bases and J by 3 bases, with 14 bases between. This CDR3 contains 14 residues. Germline V gene sequence: CDR1 SGHNT, CDR2 YENEEA. Points on this clone: Its antigen is not known.

The chain links TRBV11-3 to TRBJ2-5; D is unresolved. The TCR was taken from an adult in good health. The sequenced sample was peripheral blood. The CDR3 region is CASRPTLGKETQYF. CDR3 nucleotide sequence: TGTGCCAGCAGACCAACTTTAGGGAAAGAGACCCAGTACTTC.